This T cell receptor beta chain is drawn from a study of T-cell memory formation after mild COVID-19. The CDR3 sequence is 13 residues long. The germline CDR1 and CDR2 sequences are SQVTM and ANQGSEA. The V gene lost 3 bases and the J gene lost 5 bases, with 13 bases spanning the gap. TCRdb used MiXCR to reprocess the 5' RACE reads, holding one entry per CDR3 protein. Of around 250,000 distinct CDR3 sequences detected, approximately 15% appear once; the ten largest clones hold 2.1%. The origin of this receptor is an adult woman who had mild COVID-19 (a few samples of this study predate the infection). Cell type and time point are not known. The chain recombines TRBV29-1 with TRBJ1-1, with D perhaps matching TRBD1 (5 bases). Sequenced material: PBMCs or a T cell subset sorted from them (not recorded which). The CDR3 protein is CSVEGPGRTEAFF. The CDR3, as DNA: TGCAGCGTTGAGGGACCAGGTAGGACTGAAGCTTTCTTT.